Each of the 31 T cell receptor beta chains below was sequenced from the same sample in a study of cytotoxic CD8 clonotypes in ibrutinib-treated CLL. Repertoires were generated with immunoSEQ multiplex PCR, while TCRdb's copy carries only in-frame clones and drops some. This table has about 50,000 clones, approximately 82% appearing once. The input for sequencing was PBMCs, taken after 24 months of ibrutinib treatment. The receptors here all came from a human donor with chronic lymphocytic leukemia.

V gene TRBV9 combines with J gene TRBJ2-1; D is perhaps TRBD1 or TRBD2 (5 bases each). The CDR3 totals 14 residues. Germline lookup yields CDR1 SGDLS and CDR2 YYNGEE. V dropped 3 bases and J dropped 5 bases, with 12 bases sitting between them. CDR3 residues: CASSASGGDNEQFF. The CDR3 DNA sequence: TGTGCCAGCAGCGCATCTGGGGGAGACAATGAGCAGTTCTTC.

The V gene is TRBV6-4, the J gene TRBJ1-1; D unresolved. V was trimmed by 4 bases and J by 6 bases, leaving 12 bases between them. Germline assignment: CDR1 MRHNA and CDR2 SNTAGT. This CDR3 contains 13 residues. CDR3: CASSVTLQAEAFF. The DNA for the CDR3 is TGTGCCAGCAGTGTTACTCTTCAGGCTGAAGCTTTCTTT.

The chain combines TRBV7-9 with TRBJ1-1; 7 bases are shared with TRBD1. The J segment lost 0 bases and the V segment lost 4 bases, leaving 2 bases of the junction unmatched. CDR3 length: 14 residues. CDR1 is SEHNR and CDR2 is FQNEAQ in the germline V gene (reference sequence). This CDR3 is CASSWGQLNTEAFF. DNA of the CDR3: TGTGCCAGCAGCTGGGGACAGTTGAACACTGAAGCTTTCTTT.

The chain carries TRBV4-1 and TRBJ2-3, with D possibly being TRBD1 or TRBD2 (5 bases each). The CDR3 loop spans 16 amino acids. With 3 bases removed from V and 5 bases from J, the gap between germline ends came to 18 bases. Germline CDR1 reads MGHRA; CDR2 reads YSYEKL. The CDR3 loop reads CASSHQGPPLLDTQYF. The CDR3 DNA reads TGCGCCAGCAGCCACCAGGGACCGCCGCTATTAGATACGCAGTATTTT.

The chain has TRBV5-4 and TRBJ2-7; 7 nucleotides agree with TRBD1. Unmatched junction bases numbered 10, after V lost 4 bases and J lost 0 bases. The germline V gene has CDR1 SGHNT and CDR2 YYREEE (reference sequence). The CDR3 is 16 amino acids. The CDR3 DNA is TGTGCCAGCAGCCAACAATCAGGGGGTTCCTCCTACGAGCAGTACTTC. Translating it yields CASSQQSGGSSYEQYF.

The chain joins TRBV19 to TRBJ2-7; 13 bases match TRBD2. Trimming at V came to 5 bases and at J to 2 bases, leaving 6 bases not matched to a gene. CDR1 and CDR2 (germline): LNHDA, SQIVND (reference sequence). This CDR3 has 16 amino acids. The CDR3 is CASSSPGLAGTYEQYF. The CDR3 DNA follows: TGTGCCAGTAGTTCCCCGGGACTAGCGGGGACCTACGAGCAGTACTTC.

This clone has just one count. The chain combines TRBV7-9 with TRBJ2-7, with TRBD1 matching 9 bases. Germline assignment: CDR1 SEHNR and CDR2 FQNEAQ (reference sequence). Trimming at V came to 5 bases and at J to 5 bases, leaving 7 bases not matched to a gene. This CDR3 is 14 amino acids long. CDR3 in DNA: TGTGCCAGCAGCCCCCGGGACAGGGCTCACGAGCAGTACTTC. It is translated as CASSPRDRAHEQYF.

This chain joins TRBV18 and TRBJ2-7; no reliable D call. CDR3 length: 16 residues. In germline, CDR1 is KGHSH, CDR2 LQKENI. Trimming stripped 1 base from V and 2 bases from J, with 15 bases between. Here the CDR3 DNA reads TGTGCCAGCTCACCACTCGTTGCAGGAGCCGCCTACGAGCAGTACTTC. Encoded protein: CASSPLVAGAAYEQYF. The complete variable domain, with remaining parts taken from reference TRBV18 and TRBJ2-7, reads NAGVMQNPRHLVRRRGQEARLRCSPMKGHSHVYWYRQLPEEGLKFMVYLQKENIIDESGMPKERFSAEFPKEGPSILRIQQVVRGDSAAYFCASSPLVAGAAYEQYFGPGTRLTVT.

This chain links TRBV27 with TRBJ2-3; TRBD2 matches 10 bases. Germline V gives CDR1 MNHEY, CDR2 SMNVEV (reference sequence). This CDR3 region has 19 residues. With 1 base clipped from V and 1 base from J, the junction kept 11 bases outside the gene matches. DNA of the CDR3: TGTGCCAGCAGTTTATGGGGAGGGGCTAGCGGGAGAGGCACAGATACGCAGTATTTT. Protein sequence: CASSLWGGASGRGTDTQYF.

The CDR3 DNA reads TGTGCCAGCAGTTACCCCCATTCGGGACAGACCAAAAACATTCAGTACTTC. Its translation is CASSYPHSGQTKNIQYF. This sequence joins TRBV28 and TRBJ2-4, with 7 bases fitting TRBD1. CDR3 length equals 17 residues. J lost 2 bases, V lost 4 bases, and 11 bases had no gene match. The germline V gene has CDR1 MDHEN and CDR2 SYDVKM.

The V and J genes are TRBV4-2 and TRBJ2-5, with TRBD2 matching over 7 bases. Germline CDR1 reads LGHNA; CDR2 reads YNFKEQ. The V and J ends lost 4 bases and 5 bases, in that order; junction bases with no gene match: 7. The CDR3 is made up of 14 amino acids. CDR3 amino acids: CASSLGGPTETQYF. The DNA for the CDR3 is TGTGCCAGCAGCCTGGGAGGGCCGACGGAGACCCAGTACTTC.

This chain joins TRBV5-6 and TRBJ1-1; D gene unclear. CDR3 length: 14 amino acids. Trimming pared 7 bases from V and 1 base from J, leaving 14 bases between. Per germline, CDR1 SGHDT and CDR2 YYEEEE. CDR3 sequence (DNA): TGTGCCAGCTTCGAGGCAGGACGGAACACTGAAGCTTTCTTT. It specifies CASFEAGRNTEAFF.

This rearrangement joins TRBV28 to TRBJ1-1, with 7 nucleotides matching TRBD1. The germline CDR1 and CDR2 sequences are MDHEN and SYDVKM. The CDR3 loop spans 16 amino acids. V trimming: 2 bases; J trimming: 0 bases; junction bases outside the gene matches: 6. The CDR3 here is CASSLRGRLLNTEAFF. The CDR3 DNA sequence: TGTGCCAGCAGTTTAAGGGGGCGCCTCTTGAACACTGAAGCTTTCTTT. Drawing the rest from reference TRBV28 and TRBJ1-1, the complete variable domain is DVKVTQSSRYLVKRTGEKVFLECVQDMDHENMFWYRQDPGLGLRLIYFSYDVKMKEKGDIPEGYSVSREKKERFSLILESASTNQTSMYLCASSLRGRLLNTEAFFGQGTRLTVV.

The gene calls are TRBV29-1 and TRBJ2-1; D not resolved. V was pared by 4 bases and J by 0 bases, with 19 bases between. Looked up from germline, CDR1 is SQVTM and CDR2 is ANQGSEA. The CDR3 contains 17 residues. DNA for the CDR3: TGCAGCGTTGTAGGTTGGGGTCATCCTAACTCCTACAATGAGCAGTTCTTC. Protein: CSVVGWGHPNSYNEQFF.

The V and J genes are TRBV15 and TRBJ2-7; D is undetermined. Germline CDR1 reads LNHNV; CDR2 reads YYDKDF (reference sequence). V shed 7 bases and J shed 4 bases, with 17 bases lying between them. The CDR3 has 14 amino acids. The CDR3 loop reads CATMNTDGSYEQYF. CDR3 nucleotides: TGTGCCACCATGAACACGGACGGATCATACGAGCAGTACTTC.

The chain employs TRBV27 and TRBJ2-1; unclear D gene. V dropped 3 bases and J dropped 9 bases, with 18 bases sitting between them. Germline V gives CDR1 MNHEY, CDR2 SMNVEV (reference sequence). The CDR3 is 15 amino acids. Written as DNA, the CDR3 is TGTGCCAGCAGTTTGATTTGGCAAACAACCAGTGAGCAGTTCTTC. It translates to CASSLIWQTTSEQFF.

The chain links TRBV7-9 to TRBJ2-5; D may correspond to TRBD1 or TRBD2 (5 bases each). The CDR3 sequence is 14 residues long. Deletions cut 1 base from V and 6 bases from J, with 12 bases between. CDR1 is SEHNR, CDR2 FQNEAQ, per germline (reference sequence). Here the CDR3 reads CASSLVRAGKTQYF. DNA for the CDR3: TGTGCCAGCAGCTTAGTGAGGGCAGGGAAGACCCAGTACTTC.

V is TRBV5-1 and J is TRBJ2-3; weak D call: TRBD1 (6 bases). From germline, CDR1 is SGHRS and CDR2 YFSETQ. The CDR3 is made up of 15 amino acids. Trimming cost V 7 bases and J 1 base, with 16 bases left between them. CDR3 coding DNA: TGCGCCAGCTCCTTCACAGGGTATGGCACAGATACGCAGTATTTT. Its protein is CASSFTGYGTDTQYF. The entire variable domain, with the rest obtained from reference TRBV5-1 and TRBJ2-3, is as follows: KAGVTQTPRYLIKTRGQQVTLSCSPISGHRSVSWYQQTPGQGLQFLFEYFSETQRNKGNFPGRFSGRQFSNSRSEMNVSTLELGDSALYLCASSFTGYGTDTQYFGPGTRLTVL.

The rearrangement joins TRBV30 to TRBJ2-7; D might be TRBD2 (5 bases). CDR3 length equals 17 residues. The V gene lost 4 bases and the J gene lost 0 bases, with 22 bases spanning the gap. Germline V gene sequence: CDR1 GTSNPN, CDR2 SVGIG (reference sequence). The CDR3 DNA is TGTGCCTGGACTAAACTACGAGGCGGGTCCAGCTCCTACGAGCAGTACTTC. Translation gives CAWTKLRGGSSSYEQYF.

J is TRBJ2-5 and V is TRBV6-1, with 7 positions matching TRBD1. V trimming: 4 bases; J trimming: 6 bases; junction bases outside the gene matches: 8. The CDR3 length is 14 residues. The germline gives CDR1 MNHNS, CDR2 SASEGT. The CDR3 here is CASSGTGRAKTQYF. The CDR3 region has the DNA TGTGCCAGCAGTGGGACAGGCCGTGCTAAGACCCAGTACTTC.

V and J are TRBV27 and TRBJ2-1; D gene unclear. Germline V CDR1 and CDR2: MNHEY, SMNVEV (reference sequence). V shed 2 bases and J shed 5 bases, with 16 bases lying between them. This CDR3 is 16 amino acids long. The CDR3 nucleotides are TGTGCCAGCAGTTTAGATTTCGCCAATCTGGACAATGAGCAGTTCTTC. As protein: CASSLDFANLDNEQFF.

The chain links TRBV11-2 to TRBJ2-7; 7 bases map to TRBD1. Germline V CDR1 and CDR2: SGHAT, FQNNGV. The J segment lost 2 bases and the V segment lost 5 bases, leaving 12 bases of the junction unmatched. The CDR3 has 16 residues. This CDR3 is CASSPIGRDSTYEQYF. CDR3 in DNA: TGTGCCAGCAGCCCTATAGGCCGGGACAGTACCTACGAGCAGTACTTC. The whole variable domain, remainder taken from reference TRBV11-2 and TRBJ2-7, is EAGVAQSPRYKIIEKRQSVAFWCNPISGHATLYWYQQILGQGPKLLIQFQNNGVVDDSQLPKDRFSAERLKGVDSTLKIQPAKLEDSAVYLCASSPIGRDSTYEQYFGPGTRLTVT.

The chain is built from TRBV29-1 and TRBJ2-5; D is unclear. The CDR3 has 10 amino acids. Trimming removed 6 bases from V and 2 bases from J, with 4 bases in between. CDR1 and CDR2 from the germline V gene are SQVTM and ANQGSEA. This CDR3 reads CSVAQETQYF. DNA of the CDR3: TGCAGCGTGGCACAAGAGACCCAGTACTTC.

The CDR3, as DNA: TGCGCCAGCAGCCAAGATTCGGGGGGTTATGAAAAACTGTTTTTT. It codes for CASSQDSGGYEKLFF. This chain joins TRBV4-1 and TRBJ1-4; possible D gene TRBD1, 5 bases. Germline V lookup: CDR1 MGHRA, CDR2 YSYEKL. Trimming removed 0 bases from V and 6 bases from J, with 11 bases in between. CDR3 size: 15 residues.

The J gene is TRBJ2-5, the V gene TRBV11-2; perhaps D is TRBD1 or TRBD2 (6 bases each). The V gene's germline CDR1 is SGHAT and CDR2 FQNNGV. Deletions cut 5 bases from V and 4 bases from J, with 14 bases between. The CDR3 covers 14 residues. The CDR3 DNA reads TGTGCCAGCAGCCCCCGGGGGCATCGAGAGACCCAGTACTTC. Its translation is CASSPRGHRETQYF.

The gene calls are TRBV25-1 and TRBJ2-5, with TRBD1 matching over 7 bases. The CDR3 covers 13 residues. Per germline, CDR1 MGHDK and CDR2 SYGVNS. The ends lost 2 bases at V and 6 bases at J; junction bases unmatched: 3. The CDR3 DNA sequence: TGTGCCAGCAGTGAAGGGGACAGACAGACCCAGTACTTC. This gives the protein CASSEGDRQTQYF.

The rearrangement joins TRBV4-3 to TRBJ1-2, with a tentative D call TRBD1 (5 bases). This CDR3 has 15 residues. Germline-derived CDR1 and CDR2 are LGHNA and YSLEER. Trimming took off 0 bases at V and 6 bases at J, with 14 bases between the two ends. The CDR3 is CASSQDSGFPDGYTF. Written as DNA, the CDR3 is TGCGCCAGCAGCCAAGATTCAGGGTTTCCGGATGGCTACACCTTC.

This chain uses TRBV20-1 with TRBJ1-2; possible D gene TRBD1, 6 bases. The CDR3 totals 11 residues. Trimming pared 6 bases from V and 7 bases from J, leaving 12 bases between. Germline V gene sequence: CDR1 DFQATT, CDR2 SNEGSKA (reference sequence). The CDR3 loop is CSAMTGFGYTF. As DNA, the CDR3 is TGCAGTGCCATGACAGGATTTGGCTACACCTTC.

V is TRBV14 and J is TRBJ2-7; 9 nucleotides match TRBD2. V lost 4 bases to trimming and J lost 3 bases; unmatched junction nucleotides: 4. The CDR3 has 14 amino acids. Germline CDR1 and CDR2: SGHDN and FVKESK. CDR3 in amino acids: CASSLSGSIYEQYF. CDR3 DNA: TGTGCCAGCAGCCTTAGCGGGAGCATCTACGAGCAGTACTTC.

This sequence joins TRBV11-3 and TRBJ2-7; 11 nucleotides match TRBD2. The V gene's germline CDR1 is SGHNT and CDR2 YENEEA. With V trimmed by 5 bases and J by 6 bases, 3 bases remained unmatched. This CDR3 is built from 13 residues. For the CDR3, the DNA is TGTGCCAGCAGCGGACTAGCGGGTTTCGAGCAGTACTTC. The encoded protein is CASSGLAGFEQYF.

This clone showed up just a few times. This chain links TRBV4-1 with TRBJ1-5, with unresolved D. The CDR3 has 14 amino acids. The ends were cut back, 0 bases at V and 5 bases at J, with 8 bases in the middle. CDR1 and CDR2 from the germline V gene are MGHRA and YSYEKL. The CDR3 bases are TGCGCCAGCAGCCAAGATGGTAGATATCAGCCCCAGCATTTT. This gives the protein CASSQDGRYQPQHF.